This T cell receptor (beta chain) was identified during a study of cytomegalovirus exposure and HLA in healthy donors. Findings and limits, study-wide: In vitro, a few CMV-associated chains proved specific for CMV antigens.

The CDR3 has 17 amino acids. CDR1 MNHEY and CDR2 SMNVEV come from the germline V gene (reference sequence). The V segment lost 4 bases and the J segment 3 bases; nucleotides outside the gene matches: 10. Assay: immunoSEQ multiplex PCR; the TCRdb copy retains only in-frame clones and omits some. Of a few hundred thousand clones in the sample, over 80% were seen once. A note on this clone: The antigen remains undetermined.

Separate from the approximately 670-subject first cohort, the 120-subject validation cohort was the one that the donors belonged to. This TCR was recovered from a woman between 18 and 29 years old in good health and CMV-seronegative. Sample: PBMCs. The chain combines TRBV27 with TRBJ2-1, with 9 bases matching TRBD2. The CDR3 loop reads CASSSLGLASIYNEQFF. The CDR3 coding sequence is TGTGCCAGCAGTTCCCTGGGACTAGCTTCGATCTACAATGAGCAGTTCTTC.